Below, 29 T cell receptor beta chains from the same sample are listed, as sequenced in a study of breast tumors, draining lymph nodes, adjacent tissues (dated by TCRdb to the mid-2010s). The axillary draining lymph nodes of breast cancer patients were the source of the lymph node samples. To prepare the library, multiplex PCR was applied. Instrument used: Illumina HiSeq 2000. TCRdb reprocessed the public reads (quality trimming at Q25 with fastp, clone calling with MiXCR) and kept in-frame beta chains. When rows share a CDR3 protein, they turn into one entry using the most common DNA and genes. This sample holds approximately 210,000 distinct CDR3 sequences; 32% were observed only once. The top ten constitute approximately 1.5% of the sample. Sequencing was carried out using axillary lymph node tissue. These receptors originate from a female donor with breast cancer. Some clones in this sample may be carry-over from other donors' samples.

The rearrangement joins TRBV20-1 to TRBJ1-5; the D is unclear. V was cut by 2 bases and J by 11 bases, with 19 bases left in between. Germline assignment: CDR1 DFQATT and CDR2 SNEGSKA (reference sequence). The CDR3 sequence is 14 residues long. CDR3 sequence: CSARIAGGQETQHF. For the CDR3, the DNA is TGCAGTGCTAGAATAGCGGGAGGCCAAGAGACCCAGCATTTT.

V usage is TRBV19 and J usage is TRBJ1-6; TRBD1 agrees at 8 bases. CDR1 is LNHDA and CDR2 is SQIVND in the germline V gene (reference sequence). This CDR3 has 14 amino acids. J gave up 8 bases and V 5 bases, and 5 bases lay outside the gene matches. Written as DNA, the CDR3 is TGTGCCAGTAGTGGACTACAGGGGGATTCACCCCTCCACTTT. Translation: CASSGLQGDSPLHF. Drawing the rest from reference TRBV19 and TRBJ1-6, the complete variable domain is DGGITQSPKYLFRKEGQNVTLSCEQNLNHDAMYWYRQDPGQGLRLIYYSQIVNDFQKGDIAEGYSVSREKKESFPLTVTSAQKNPTAFYLCASSGLQGDSPLHFGNGTRLTVT.

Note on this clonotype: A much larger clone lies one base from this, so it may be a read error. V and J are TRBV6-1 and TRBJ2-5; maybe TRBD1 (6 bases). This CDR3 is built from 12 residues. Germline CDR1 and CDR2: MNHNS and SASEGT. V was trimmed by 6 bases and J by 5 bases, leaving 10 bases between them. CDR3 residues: CASSHRAETQYF. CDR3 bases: TGTGCCAGCAGCCACAGGGCCGAGACCCAGTACTTC.

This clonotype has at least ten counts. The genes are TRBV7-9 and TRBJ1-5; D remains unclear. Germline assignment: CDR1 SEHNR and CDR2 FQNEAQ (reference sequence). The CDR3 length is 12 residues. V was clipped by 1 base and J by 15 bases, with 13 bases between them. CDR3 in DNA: TGTGCCAGCAGCTTAGATGAGTTATCACCGCATTTT. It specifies CASSLDELSPHF.

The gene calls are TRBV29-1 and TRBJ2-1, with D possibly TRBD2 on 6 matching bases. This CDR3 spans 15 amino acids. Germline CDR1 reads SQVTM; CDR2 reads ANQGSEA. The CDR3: CTVIVAASSYNEQFF. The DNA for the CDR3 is TGCACAGTCATAGTAGCGGCAAGCTCCTACAATGAGCAGTTCTTC.

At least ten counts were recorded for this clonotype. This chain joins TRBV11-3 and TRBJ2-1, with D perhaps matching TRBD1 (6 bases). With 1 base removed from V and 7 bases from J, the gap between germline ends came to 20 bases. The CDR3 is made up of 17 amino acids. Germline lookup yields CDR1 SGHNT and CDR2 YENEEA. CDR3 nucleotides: TGTGCCAGCAGCTTAGGCCTGGGGCAGGGGCCCACAAATGAGCAGTTCTTC. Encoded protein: CASSLGLGQGPTNEQFF.

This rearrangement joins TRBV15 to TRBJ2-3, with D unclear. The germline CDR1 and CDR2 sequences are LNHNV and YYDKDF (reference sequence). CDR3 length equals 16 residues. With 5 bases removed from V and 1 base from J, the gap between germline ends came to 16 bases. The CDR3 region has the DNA TGTGCCACCAGCGCACACAGAGTAGGTGGCACAGATACGCAGTATTTT. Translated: CATSAHRVGGTDTQYF. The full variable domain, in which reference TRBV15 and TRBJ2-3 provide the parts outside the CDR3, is DAMVIQNPRYQVTQFGKPVTLSCSQTLNHNVMYWYQQKSSQAPKLLFHYYDKDFNNEADTPDNFQSRRPNTSFCFLDIRSPGLGDTAMYLCATSAHRVGGTDTQYFGPGTRLTVL.

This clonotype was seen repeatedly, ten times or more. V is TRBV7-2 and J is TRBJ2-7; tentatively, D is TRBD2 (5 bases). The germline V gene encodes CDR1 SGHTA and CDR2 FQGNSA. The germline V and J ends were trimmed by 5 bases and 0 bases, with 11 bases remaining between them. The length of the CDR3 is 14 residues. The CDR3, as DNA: TGTGCCAGCAGCCCCCAGCGGTACTCCTACGAGCAGTACTTC. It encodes CASSPQRYSYEQYF.

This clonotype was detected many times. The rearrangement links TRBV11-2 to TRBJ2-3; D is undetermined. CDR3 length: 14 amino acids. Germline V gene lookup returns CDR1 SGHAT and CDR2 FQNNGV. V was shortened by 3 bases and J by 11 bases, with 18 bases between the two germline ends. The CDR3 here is CASSLDGVAALQYF. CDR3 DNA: TGTGCCAGCAGCTTGGACGGAGTGGCCGCTTTGCAGTATTTT.

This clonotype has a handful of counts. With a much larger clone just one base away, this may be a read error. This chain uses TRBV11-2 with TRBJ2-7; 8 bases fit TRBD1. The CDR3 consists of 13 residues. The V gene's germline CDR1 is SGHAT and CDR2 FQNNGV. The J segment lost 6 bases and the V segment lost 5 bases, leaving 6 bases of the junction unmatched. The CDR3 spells CASSRTGPPEQYF. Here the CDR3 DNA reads TGTGCCAGCAGCCGGACAGGGCCCCCCGAGCAGTACTTC.

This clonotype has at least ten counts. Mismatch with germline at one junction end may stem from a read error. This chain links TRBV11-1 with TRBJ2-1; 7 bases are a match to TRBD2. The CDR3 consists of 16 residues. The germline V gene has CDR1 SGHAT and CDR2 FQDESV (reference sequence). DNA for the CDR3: TGTGCCAGCAGCCCCACAGAGGGGAGGGCCTACGATGAGCAGTTCTTC. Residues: CASSPTEGRAYDEQFF.

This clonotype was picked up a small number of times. Here the CDR3 reads CASSERRAYGYTF. The CDR3 DNA reads TGCGCCAGCAGTGAGAGACGGGCTTATGGCTACACCTTC. The chain links TRBV10-1 to TRBJ1-2; D is ambiguous. Germline V lookup: CDR1 WNHNN, CDR2 SYGVQD (reference sequence). There are 13 residues in the CDR3. V was pared by 2 bases and J by 5 bases, with 9 bases between.

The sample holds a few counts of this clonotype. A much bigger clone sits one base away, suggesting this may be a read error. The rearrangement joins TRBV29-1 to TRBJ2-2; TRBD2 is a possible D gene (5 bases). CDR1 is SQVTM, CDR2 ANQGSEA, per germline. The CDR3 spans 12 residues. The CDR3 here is CSAEEGTGELFF. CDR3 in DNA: TGCAGCGCTGAAGAGGGAACCGGGGAGCTGTTTTTT.

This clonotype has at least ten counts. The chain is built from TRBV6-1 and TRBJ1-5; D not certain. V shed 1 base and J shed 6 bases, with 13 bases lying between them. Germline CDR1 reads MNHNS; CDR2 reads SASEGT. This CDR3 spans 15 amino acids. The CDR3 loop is CASSEGRENLQPQHF. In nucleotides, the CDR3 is TGTGCCAGCAGTGAAGGTCGGGAAAACCTTCAGCCCCAGCATTTT.

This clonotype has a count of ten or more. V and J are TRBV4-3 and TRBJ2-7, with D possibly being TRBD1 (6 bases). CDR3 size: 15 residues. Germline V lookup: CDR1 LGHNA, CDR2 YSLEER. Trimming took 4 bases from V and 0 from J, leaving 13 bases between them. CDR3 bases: TGCGCCAGCAGCCCTGGGGACATGAGCTCCTACGAGCAGTACTTC. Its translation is CASSPGDMSSYEQYF.

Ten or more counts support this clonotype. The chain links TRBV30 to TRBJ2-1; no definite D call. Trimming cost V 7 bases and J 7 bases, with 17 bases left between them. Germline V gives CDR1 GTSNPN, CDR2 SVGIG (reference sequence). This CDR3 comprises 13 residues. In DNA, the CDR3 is TGTGCCTATCTCGGACCCGGTCGGAATGAGCAGTTCTTC. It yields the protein CAYLGPGRNEQFF. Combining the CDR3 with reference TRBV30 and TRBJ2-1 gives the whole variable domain SQTIHQWPATLVQPVGSPLSLECTVEGTSNPNLYWYRQAAGRGLQLLFYSVGIGQISSEVPQNLSASRPQDRQFILSSKKLLLSDSGFYLCAYLGPGRNEQFFGPGTRLTVL.

The CDR3 DNA reads as TGTGCCAGCAGCCTGGCCGGCCGGGCCTGGTTCTTC. This gives the protein CASSLAGRAWFF. This chain connects TRBV7-9 to TRBJ2-1; D ambiguous. The CDR3 is 12 amino acids. Germline V gives CDR1 SEHNR, CDR2 FQNEAQ (reference sequence). V lost 5 bases, J lost 15 bases, and 17 bases lay in between.

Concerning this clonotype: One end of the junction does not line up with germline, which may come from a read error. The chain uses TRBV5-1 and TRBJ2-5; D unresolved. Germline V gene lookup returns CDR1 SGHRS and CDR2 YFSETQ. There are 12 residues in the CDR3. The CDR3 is CASSSDRETHYF. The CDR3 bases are TGCGCCAGCAGCTCGGACCGAGAGACCCACTACTTC. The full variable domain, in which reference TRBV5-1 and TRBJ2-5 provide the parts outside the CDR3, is KAGVTQTPRYLIKTRGQQVTLSCSPISGHRSVSWYQQTPGQGLQFLFEYFSETQRNKGNFPGRFSGRQFSNSRSEMNVSTLELGDSALYLCASSSDRETHYFGPGTRLLVL.

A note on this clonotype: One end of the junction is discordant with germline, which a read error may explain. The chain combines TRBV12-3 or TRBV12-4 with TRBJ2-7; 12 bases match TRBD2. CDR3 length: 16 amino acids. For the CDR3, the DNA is TGTACCAGCAGTCGCCGGACTAGCGGGAATGTCCACGAGCAGTACTTC. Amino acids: CTSSRRTSGNVHEQYF.

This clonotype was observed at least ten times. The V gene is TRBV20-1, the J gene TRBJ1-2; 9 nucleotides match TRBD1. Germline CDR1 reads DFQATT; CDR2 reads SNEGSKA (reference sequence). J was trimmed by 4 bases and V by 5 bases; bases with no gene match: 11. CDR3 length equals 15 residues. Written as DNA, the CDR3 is TGCAGTGCTCCAGACCGACAGGGGGGGGGCTATGGCTACACCTTC. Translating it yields CSAPDRQGGGYGYTF.

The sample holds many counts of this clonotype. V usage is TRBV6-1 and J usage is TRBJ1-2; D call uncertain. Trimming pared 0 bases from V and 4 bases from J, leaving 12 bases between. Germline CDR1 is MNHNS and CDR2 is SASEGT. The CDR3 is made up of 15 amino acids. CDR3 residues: CASSEARVSFYGYTF. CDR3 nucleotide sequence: TGTGCCAGCAGTGAAGCCCGCGTCAGTTTCTATGGCTACACCTTC.

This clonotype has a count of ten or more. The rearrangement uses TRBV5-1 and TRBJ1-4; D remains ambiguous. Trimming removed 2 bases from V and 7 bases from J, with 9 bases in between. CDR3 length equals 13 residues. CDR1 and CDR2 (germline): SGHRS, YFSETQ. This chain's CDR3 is CASSLMVGEKLFF. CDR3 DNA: TGCGCCAGCAGCTTAATGGTGGGTGAAAAACTGTTTTTT.

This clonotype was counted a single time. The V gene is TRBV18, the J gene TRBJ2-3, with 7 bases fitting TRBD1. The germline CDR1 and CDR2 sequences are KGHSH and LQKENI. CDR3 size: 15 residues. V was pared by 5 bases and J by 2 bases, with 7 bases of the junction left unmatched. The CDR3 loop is CASSSGQVYTDTQYF. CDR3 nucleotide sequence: TGTGCCAGCTCATCCGGACAGGTTTACACAGATACGCAGTATTTT.

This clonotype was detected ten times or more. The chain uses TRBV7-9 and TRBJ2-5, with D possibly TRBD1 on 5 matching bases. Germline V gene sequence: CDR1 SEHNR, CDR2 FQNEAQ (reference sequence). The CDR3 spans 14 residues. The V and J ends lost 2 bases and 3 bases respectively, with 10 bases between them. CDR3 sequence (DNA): TGTGCCAGCAGCTTACCCGACAGTAAAGAGACCCAGTACTTC. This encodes CASSLPDSKETQYF.

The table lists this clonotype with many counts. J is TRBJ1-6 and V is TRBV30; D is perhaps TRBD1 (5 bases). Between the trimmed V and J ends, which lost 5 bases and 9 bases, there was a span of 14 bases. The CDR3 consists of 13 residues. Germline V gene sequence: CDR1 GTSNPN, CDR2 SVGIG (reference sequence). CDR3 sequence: CAWAADTFSPLHF. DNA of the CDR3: TGTGCCTGGGCCGCGGACACCTTTTCACCCCTCCACTTT.

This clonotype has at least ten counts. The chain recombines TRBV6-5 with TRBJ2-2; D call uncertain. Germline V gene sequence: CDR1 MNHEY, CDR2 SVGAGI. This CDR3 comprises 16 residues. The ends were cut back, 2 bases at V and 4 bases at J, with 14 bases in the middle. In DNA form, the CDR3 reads TGTGCCAGCAGTTACGGGGTAGCTAGGGCCACCGGGGAGCTGTTTTTT. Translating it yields CASSYGVARATGELFF.

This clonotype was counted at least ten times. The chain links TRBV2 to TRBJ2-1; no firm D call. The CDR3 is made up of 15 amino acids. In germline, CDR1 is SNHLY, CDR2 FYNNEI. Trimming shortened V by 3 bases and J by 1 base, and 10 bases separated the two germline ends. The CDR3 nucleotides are TGTGCCAGCAGTGAGCAGCCCCCTTCCTACAATGAGCAGTTCTTC. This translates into CASSEQPPSYNEQFF.

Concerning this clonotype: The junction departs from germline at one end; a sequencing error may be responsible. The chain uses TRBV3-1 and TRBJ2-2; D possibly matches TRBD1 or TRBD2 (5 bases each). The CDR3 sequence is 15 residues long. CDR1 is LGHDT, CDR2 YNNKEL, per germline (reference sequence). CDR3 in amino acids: CASSLGTGIAGELFF. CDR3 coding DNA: TGCGCCAGCAGCCTAGGGACGGGCATCGCCGGGGAGCTGTTTTTT.

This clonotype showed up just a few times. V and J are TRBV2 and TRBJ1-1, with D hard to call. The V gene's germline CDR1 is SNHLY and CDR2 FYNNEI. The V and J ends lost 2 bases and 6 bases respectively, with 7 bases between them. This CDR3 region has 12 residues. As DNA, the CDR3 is TGTGCCAGCAGTGAAAGGAGGCCTGAAGCTTTCTTT. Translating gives CASSERRPEAFF.